One and the same sample provided the 22 T cell receptor beta chains below, sequenced in a study of blood T cell repertoires in COVID-19 (dated by TCRdb to about 2020). The library was made by the immunoSEQ multiplex PCR assay. TCRdb holds this immuneACCESS table with in-frame rearrangements only. Some clones are missing; in checked studies, unresolved V genes explain under half, and the rest has no known cause. In this sample the table shows about 78,000 clones, around nine tenths of which occur a single time. The ten top clones hold 2.5% to 3% of the sample. Sequenced material: peripheral blood. All receptors derive from a man in his sixties or seventies with active or convalescent COVID-19.

This sequence joins TRBV5-1 and TRBJ2-7; 15 nucleotides match TRBD2. The V gene's germline CDR1 is SGHRS and CDR2 YFSETQ. The CDR3 runs to 17 residues. Trimming cost V 4 bases and J 3 bases; bases outside gene matches: 8. This CDR3 is CASSHGLAGGVGYEQYF. CDR3 sequence (DNA): TGCGCCAGCAGCCACGGACTAGCGGGGGGGGTAGGCTACGAGCAGTACTTC.

The CDR3 is CASSLVAYGYTF. Written as DNA, the CDR3 is TGTGCCAGCAGCTTAGTAGCCTATGGCTACACCTTC. V and J are TRBV7-9 and TRBJ1-2, with D unresolved. The V end was cut by 1 base, the J end by 4 bases, with 4 bases between. Per the germline V gene, CDR1 is SEHNR and CDR2 is FQNEAQ (reference sequence). CDR3 length: 12 residues.

The chain links TRBV5-5 to TRBJ2-3, with TRBD2 identical over 8 bases. Germline V gene data show CDR1 as SGHKS and CDR2 as YYEKEE (reference sequence). The CDR3 extends over 14 amino acids. J was trimmed by 3 bases and V by 4 bases; bases with no gene match: 4. The CDR3 loop is CASSPGLGTDTQYF. The CDR3 DNA follows: TGTGCCAGCAGCCCGGGACTAGGAACAGATACGCAGTATTTT.

This clone is a singleton in its sample. The genes are TRBV5-1 and TRBJ2-5; D is undetermined. This CDR3 spans 14 amino acids. V gave up 1 base and J gave up 2 bases, with 9 bases separating them. CDR1 SGHRS and CDR2 YFSETQ come from the germline V gene. For the CDR3, the DNA is TGCGCCAGCAGCTTGTACTTGCGGCAAGAGACCCAGTACTTC. This encodes CASSLYLRQETQYF.

The V gene is TRBV6-1, the J gene TRBJ1-2, with D unresolved. V lost 3 bases and J 1 base, leaving 3 bases between the germline ends. Per the germline V gene, CDR1 is MNHNS and CDR2 is SASEGT. The CDR3 has 12 amino acids. CDR3 sequence (DNA): TGTGCCAGCAGTGACGGTAACTATGGCTACACCTTC. Translated, it gives CASSDGNYGYTF.

Note on this clone: A read error may account for a junction end that differs from germline. The V call is TRBV12-5, the J call TRBJ1-1, with TRBD1 matching over 7 bases. Germline CDR1 and CDR2: LGHNT and FRNRAP. CDR3 size: 12 residues. CDR3 in amino acids: CASGLPPGQPYF. The CDR3 DNA is TGTGCTAGTGGTTTGCCCCCGGGACAGCCTTACTTT.

This rearrangement joins TRBV27 to TRBJ2-3; 7 bases match TRBD2. CDR1 and CDR2 from the germline V gene are MNHEY and SMNVEV (reference sequence). This CDR3 region has 14 residues. V lost 6 bases and J lost 2; bases outside the gene matches: 5. This CDR3 is CASSLGTTTDTQYF. The CDR3 DNA reads TGTGCCAGCAGCCTGGGGACTACCACAGATACGCAGTATTTT.

The rearrangement uses TRBV7-3 and TRBJ2-2; D unresolved. Germline V lookup: CDR1 SGHTA, CDR2 FQGTGA. Trimming left V 1 base short and J 0 bases short, with 6 bases between. The CDR3 totals 15 residues. The CDR3 is CASSLNTANTGELFF. The CDR3 DNA reads TGTGCCAGCAGCTTAAATACAGCGAACACCGGGGAGCTGTTTTTT.

This chain joins TRBV7-8 and TRBJ1-4; D is possibly TRBD1 (6 bases). Trimming stripped 5 bases from V and 0 bases from J, with 25 bases between. The CDR3 extends over 20 amino acids. The germline gives CDR1 SGHVS, CDR2 FQNEAQ. The DNA for the CDR3 is TGTGCCAGCAGCCTAAGGCACAGGGCGGTAGGGTCCCCAACTAATGAAAAACTGTTTTTT. Translation gives CASSLRHRAVGSPTNEKLFF.

Written as DNA, the CDR3 is TGTGCCAGCAGCCAAGCTGAGACCCAGTACTTC. Translated, it gives CASSQAETQYF. The J gene is TRBJ2-5, the V gene TRBV14; D not resolved. The CDR3 has 11 amino acids. Looked up from germline, CDR1 is SGHDN and CDR2 is FVKESK. The germline V and J ends were trimmed by 1 base and 5 bases, with 2 bases remaining between them. Combining the CDR3 with reference TRBV14 and TRBJ2-5 gives the whole variable domain EAGVTQFPSHSVIEKGQTVTLRCDPISGHDNLYWYRRVMGKEIKFLLHFVKESKQDESGMPNNRFLAERTGGTYSTLKVQPAELEDSGVYFCASSQAETQYFGPGTRLLVL.

The chain is built from TRBV7-5 and TRBJ1-1. TRBV7-5 corresponds to a pseudogene. CDR3 length: 13 residues. The CDR3: CARSPGGNTEAFF. CDR3 bases: TGTGCCAGAAGCCCGGGGGGGAACACTGAAGCTTTCTTT.

The CDR3 is CASSVLAGGPYNEQFF. The CDR3 DNA sequence: TGTGCCAGCAGTGTTCTAGCGGGAGGGCCCTACAATGAGCAGTTCTTC. The chain combines TRBV6-1 with TRBJ2-1; TRBD2 matches at 12 bases. In germline, CDR1 is MNHNS, CDR2 SASEGT. CDR3 length equals 16 residues. Unmatched junction bases numbered 3, after V lost 4 bases and J lost 2 bases.

This sequence joins TRBV11-2 and TRBJ1-5; the D is unclear. The germline gives CDR1 SGHAT, CDR2 FQNNGV. The CDR3 consists of 15 residues. V lost 6 bases and J lost 0, with 12 bases in between. CDR3 sequence reads: CASRLGRVSNQPQHF. The CDR3 DNA is TGTGCCAGCAGACTGGGGAGAGTTAGCAATCAGCCCCAGCATTTT. Variable domain in full (rest from reference TRBV11-2 and TRBJ1-5): EAGVAQSPRYKIIEKRQSVAFWCNPISGHATLYWYQQILGQGPKLLIQFQNNGVVDDSQLPKDRFSAERLKGVDSTLKIQPAKLEDSAVYLCASRLGRVSNQPQHFGDGTRLSIL.

The V gene is TRBV5-1, the J gene TRBJ1-5, with TRBD1 identical over 8 bases. The CDR3 totals 15 residues. The J segment lost 2 bases and the V segment lost 4 bases, leaving 5 bases of the junction unmatched. The germline gives CDR1 SGHRS, CDR2 YFSETQ. The CDR3: CASSPGTGGNQPQHF. CDR3 DNA sequence: TGCGCCAGCAGCCCGGGGACAGGAGGCAATCAGCCCCAGCATTTT.

The chain is built from TRBV19 and TRBJ1-5; 8 nucleotides agree with TRBD1. The CDR3 has 16 residues. Germline lookup yields CDR1 LNHDA and CDR2 SQIVND (reference sequence). V dropped 3 bases and J dropped 3; count of bases not matched to a gene: 7. The CDR3 sequence: CASSIAGTGVNQPQHF. CDR3 in DNA: TGTGCCAGTAGTATCGCCGGGACAGGTGTCAATCAGCCCCAGCATTTT. The full variable domain, its missing parts supplied by reference TRBV19 and TRBJ1-5, is DGGITQSPKYLFRKEGQNVTLSCEQNLNHDAMYWYRQDPGQGLRLIYYSQIVNDFQKGDIAEGYSVSREKKESFPLTVTSAQKNPTAFYLCASSIAGTGVNQPQHFGDGTRLSIL.

The chain carries TRBV6-5 and TRBJ1-2; 7 bases match TRBD1. Losses at the gene ends were 0 bases for V and 0 bases for J; bases not matched to a gene: 4. The CDR3 extends over 16 amino acids. Germline loops: CDR1 MNHEY, CDR2 SVGAGI. The CDR3 loop reads CASSYSGDSANYGYTF. The CDR3 nucleotides are TGTGCCAGCAGTTACTCCGGGGACAGCGCTAACTATGGCTACACCTTC.

The chain carries TRBV28 and TRBJ1-5; D unclear. V was trimmed by 4 bases and J by 4 bases, leaving 14 bases between them. The CDR3 sequence is 15 residues long. Germline values: CDR1 MDHEN, CDR2 SYDVKM. The CDR3 DNA sequence: TGTGCCAGCAGTTCCCCAGGCGTCGGTAATCAGCCCCAGCATTTT. This codes for CASSSPGVGNQPQHF.

The rearrangement joins TRBV9 to TRBJ2-7; 7 nucleotides line up with TRBD2. After removal of 0 bases from V and 0 bases from J, the junction contained 6 bases not matched to a gene. CDR1 is SGDLS, CDR2 YYNGEE, per germline. The CDR3 spans 16 residues. The CDR3 coding sequence is TGTGCCAGCAGCGTAGGAGGCGGGAGATCCTCCTACGAGCAGTACTTC. It specifies CASSVGGGRSSYEQYF.

This chain joins TRBV6-6 and TRBJ1-2; tentative D call: TRBD1 (6 bases). The CDR3 extends over 15 amino acids. Trimming removed 4 bases from V and 4 bases from J, with 16 bases in between. Germline CDR1 reads MNHNY; CDR2 reads SVGAGI (reference sequence). The CDR3, as DNA: TGTGCCAGCAGTTCCCAGGACAGCTTCGTCTATGGCTACACCTTC. It encodes CASSSQDSFVYGYTF.

This CDR3 reads CASGLVLGGAAGELFF. For the CDR3, the DNA is TGTGCTAGTGGTTTGGTACTAGGGGGGGCGGCCGGGGAGCTGTTTTTT. The chain combines TRBV12-5 with TRBJ2-2; tentatively, D is TRBD2 (7 bases). V dropped 0 bases and J dropped 6 bases, with 14 bases sitting between them. CDR1 is LGHNT and CDR2 is FRNRAP in the germline V gene. The CDR3 extends over 16 amino acids.

The chain couples TRBV11-2 to TRBJ2-7; tentative D call: TRBD2 (5 bases). CDR3 length: 14 amino acids. CDR1 and CDR2 from the germline V gene are SGHAT and FQNNGV. The V end lost 5 bases, the J end lost 2 bases, and 13 bases lay between the germline ends. The CDR3 DNA follows: TGTGCCAGCAGCCCCGAAGGACTTACCTACGAGCAGTACTTC. Residues: CASSPEGLTYEQYF.

This chain uses TRBV19 with TRBJ2-1; tentatively, D is TRBD1 (6 bases). This CDR3 is built from 15 residues. Per the germline V gene, CDR1 is LNHDA and CDR2 is SQIVND (reference sequence). With 4 bases removed from V and 4 bases from J, the gap between germline ends came to 14 bases. The CDR3 region has the DNA TGTGCCAGTAGTAAGGACAGTACTAGGTACAATGAGCAGTTCTTC. As protein: CASSKDSTRYNEQFF.